This T cell receptor (beta chain) was observed in a study of blood T cell repertoires in COVID-19. Looking at the study overall: Nucleic acid was either cDNA or gDNA, and it came from T cells, B-cell-depleted T cells, or PBMCs.

Using immunoSEQ multiplex PCR, the repertoire was profiled, and TCRdb retains in-frame clones only, with some absent. Found here are approximately 220,000 clones, 80% to 90% of them singletons; the top ten hold 6.2%. Germline V gene lookup returns CDR1 ENHRY and CDR2 SYGVKD. The CDR3 is 14 amino acids. V lost 3 bases to trimming and J lost 13 bases, with 21 bases between them. The origin of this receptor is a man aged 60-69 years who had recovered from COVID-19. The chain recombines TRBV10-3 with TRBJ1-1, with D possibly TRBD1 on 6 matching bases. The specimen was peripheral blood. The CDR3 DNA sequence: TGTGCCATCAGTGATCTGGGAGGGGGACGGGGAGTTTTCTTT. The encoded protein is CAISDLGGGRGVFF.